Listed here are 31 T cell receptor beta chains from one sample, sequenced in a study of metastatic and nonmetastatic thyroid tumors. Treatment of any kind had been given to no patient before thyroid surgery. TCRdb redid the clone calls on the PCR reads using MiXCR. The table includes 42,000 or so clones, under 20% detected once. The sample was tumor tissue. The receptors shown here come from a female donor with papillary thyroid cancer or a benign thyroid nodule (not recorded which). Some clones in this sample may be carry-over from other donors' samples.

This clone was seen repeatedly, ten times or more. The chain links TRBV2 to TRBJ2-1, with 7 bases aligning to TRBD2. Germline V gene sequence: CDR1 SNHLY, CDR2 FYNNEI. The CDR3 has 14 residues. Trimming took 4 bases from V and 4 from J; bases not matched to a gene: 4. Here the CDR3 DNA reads TGTGCCAGCAGTGGGCTAGCGGTATACAATGAGCAGTTCTTC. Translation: CASSGLAVYNEQFF.

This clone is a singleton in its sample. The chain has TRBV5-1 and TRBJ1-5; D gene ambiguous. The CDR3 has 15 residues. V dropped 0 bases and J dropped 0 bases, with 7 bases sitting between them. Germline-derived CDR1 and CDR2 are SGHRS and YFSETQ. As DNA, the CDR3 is TGCGCCAGCAGCTTGGCGGGATCTAGCAATCAGCCCCAGCATTTT. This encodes CASSLAGSSNQPQHF.

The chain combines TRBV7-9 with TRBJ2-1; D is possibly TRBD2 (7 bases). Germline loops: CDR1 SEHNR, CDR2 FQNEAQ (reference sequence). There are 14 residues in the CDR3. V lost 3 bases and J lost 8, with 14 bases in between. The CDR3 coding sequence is TGTGCCAGCAGCTTTCATGGGGGGGCGCATGAGCAGTTCTTC. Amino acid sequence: CASSFHGGAHEQFF.

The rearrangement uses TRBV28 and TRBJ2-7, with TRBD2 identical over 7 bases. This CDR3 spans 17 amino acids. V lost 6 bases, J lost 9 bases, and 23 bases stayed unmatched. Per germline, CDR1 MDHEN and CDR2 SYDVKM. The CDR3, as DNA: TGTGCCAGCAGCGGACAAGGACTAGTGGTAGGGCGGGGTCGGCAGTACTTC. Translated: CASSGQGLVVGRGRQYF.

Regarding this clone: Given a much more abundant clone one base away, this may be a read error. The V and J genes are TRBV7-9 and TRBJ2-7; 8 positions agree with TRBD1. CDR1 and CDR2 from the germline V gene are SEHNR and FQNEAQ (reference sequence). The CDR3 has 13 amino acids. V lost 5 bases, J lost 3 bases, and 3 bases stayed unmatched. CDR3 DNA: TGTGCCAGCAGCCATGGACAGGGCTACGAGCAGTACTTC. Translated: CASSHGQGYEQYF.

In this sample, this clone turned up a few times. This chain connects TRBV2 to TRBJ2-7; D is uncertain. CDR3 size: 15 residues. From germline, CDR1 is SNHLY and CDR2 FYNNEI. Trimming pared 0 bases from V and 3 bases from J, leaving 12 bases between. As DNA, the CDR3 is TGTGCCAGCAGTGAAGCCGGGTTGTGTAGCTACGAGCAGTACTTC. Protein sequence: CASSEAGLCSYEQYF.

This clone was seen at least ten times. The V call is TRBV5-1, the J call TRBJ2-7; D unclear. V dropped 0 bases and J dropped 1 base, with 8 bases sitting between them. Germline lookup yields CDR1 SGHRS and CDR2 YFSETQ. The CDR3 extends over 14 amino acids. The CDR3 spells CASSLAGSSYEQYF. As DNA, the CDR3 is TGCGCCAGCAGCTTGGCTGGTTCATCCTACGAGCAGTACTTC.

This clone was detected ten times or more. In DNA, the CDR3 is TGTGCCAGCAGCGTAGCGGGGGGCGGCTTAGAGCAGTTCTTC. It translates to CASSVAGGGLEQFF. The chain employs TRBV9 and TRBJ2-1; a possible D gene is TRBD2 (7 bases). The CDR3 sequence is 14 residues long. Germline V gene sequence: CDR1 SGDLS, CDR2 YYNGEE. V dropped 0 bases and J dropped 10 bases, with 14 bases sitting between them.

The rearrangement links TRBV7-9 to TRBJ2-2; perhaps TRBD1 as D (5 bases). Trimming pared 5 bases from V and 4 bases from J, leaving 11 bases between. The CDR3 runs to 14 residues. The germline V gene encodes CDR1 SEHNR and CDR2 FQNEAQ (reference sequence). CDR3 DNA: TGTGCCAGCAGCGTCAGGGTTGGCACCGGGGAGCTGTTTTTT. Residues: CASSVRVGTGELFF.

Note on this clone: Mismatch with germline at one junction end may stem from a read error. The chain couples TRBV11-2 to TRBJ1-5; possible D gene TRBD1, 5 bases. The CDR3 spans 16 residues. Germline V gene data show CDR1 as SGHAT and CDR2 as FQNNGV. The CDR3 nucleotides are TGTGCCAGCAGCTTAACCTCAGGGAACAACAATCAGCCCCAGCATTTC. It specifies CASSLTSGNNNQPQHF.

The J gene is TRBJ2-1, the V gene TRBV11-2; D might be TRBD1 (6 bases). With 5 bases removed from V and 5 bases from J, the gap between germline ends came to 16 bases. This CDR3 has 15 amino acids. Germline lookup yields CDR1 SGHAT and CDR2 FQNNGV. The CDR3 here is CASSPRTVVNNEQFF. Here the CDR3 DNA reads TGTGCCAGCAGCCCGCGGACAGTGGTCAACAATGAGCAGTTCTTC.

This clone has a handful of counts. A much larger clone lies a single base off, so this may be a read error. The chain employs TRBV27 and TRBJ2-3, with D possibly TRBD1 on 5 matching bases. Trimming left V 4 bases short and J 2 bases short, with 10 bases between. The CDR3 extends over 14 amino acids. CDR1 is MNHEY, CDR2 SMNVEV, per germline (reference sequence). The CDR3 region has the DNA TGTGCCAGCAGTTATCGACAGCTCACAGATACGCAGTATTTT. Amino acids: CASSYRQLTDTQYF.

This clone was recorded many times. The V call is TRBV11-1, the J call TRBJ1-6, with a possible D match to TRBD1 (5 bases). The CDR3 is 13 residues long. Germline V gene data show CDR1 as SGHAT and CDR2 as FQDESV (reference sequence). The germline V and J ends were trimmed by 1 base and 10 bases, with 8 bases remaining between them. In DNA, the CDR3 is TGTGCCAGCAGCTTAGGACAGCGATCACCCCTCCACTTT. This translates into CASSLGQRSPLHF.

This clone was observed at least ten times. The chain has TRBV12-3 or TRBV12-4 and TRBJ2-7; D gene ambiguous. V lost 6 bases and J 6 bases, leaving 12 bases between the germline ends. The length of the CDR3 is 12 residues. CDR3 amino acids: CASRQSNFEQYF. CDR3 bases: TGTGCCAGCAGACAATCCAATTTCGAGCAGTACTTC.

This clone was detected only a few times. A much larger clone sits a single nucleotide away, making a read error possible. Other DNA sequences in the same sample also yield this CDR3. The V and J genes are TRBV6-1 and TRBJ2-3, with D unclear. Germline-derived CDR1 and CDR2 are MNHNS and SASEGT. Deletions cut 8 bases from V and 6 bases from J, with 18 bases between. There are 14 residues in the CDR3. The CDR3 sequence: CASGPRLDSDTQYF. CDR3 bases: TGTGCCAGCGGCCCCAGACTTGATTCGGATACGCAGTATTTT.

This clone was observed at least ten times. The CDR3 DNA is TGTGCCAGCAGTGACAGGGGGGAAGAGCAGTACTTC. This gives the protein CASSDRGEEQYF. This chain links TRBV6-4 with TRBJ2-7; D assignment may be TRBD1 or TRBD2 (6 bases each). V gave up 2 bases and J gave up 7 bases, with 9 bases separating them. Germline CDR1 is MRHNA and CDR2 is SNTAGT. The CDR3 is 12 residues long.

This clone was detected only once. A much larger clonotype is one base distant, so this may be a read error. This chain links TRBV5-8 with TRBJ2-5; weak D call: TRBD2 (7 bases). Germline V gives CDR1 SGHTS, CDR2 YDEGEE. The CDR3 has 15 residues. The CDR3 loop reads CSSSPGEGRRETQYF. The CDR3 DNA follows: TGTTCCAGCAGCCCAGGGGAGGGCAGGCGAGAGACCCAGTACTTC.

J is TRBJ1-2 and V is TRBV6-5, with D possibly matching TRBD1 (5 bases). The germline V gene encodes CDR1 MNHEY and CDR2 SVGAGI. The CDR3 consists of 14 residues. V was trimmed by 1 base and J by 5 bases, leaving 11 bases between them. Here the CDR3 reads CASSYYPGPYGYTF. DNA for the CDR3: TGTGCCAGCAGTTACTACCCGGGACCGTATGGCTACACCTTC.

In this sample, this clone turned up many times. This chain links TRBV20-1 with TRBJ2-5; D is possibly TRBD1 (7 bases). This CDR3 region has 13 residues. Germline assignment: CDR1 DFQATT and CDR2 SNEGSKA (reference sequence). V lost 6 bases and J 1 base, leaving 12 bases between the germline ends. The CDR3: CSAQGGSQETQYF. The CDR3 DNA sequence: TGCAGTGCCCAGGGGGGCAGCCAAGAGACCCAGTACTTC.

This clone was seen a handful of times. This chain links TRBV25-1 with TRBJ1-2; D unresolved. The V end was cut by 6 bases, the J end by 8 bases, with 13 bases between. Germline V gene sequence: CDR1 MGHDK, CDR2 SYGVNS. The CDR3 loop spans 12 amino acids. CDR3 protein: CASRRESGGYTF. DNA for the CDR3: TGTGCCAGCAGACGGGAATCGGGGGGCTACACCTTC.

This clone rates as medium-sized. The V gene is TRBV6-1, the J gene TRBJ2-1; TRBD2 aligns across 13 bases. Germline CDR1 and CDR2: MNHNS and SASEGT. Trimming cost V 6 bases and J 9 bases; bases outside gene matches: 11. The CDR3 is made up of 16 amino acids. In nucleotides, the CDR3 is TGTGCCAGCAGCGGGATTAGACTAGCGGGAGGTCGTGAGCAGTTCTTC. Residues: CASSGIRLAGGREQFF.

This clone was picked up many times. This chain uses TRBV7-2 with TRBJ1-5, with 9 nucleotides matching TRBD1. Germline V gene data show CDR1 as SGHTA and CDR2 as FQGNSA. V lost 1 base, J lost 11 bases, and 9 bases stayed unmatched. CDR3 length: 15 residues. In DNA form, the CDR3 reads TGTGCCAGCAGCTTAGAGGACAGGGGCCGCGGGGCCCAGCATTTT. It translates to CASSLEDRGRGAQHF.

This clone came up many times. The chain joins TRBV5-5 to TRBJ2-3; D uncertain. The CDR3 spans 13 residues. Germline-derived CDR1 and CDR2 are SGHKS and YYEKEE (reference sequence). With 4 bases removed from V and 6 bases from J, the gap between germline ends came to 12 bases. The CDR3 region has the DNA TGTGCCAGCAGCATTCGGGTGCCGGATACGCAGTATTTT. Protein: CASSIRVPDTQYF.

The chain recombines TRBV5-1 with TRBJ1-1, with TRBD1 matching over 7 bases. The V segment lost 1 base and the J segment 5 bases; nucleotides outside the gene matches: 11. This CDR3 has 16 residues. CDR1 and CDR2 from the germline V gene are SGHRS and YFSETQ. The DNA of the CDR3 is TGCGCCAGCAGCTTGAGTGTTGGGACAGTAGGAACTGAAGCTTTCTTT. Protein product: CASSLSVGTVGTEAFF. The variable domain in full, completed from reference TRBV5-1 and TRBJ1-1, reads KAGVTQTPRYLIKTRGQQVTLSCSPISGHRSVSWYQQTPGQGLQFLFEYFSETQRNKGNFPGRFSGRQFSNSRSEMNVSTLELGDSALYLCASSLSVGTVGTEAFFGQGTRLTVV.

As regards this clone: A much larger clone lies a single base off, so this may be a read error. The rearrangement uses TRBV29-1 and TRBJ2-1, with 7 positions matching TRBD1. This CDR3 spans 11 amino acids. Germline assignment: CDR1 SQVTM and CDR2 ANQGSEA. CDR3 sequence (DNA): TGCAGCGTACAGGGGATCAATGGGCAGTTCTTC. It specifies CSVQGINGQFF.

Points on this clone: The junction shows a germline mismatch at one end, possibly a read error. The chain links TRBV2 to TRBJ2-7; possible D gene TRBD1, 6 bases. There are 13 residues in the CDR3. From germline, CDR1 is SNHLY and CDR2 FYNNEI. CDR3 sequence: CASHRDMQYDQYF. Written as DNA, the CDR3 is TGTGCCAGCCACCGGGACATGCAATACGATCAGTACTTC.

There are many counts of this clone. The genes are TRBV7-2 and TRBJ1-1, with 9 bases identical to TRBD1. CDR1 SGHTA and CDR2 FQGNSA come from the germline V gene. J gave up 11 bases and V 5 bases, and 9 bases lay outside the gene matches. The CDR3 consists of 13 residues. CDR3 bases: TGTGCCAGCAGCACAGGGGGCGCCCTTTGGGCTTTCTTT. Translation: CASSTGGALWAFF.

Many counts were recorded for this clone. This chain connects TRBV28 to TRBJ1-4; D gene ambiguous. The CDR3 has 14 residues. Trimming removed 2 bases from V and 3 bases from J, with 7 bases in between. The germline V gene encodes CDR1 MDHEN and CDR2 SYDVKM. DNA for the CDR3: TGTGCCAGCAGTTTAAGACTATCTAATGAAAAACTGTTTTTT. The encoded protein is CASSLRLSNEKLFF.

This CDR3 reads CASSQDPLLDGNEQFF. For the CDR3, the DNA is TGTGCCAGCAGCCAAGATCCCCTACTAGATGGCAATGAGCAGTTCTTC. The chain joins TRBV4-2 to TRBJ2-1, with D possibly matching TRBD2 (5 bases). The CDR3 totals 16 residues. V lost 0 bases and J lost 6, with 15 bases in between. Germline values: CDR1 LGHNA, CDR2 YNFKEQ.

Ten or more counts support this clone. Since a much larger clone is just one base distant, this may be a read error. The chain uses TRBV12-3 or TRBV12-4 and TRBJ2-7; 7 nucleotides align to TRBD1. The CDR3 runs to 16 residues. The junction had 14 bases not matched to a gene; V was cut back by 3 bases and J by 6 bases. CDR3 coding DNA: TGTGCCAGCAGTTTTTATAGGACAGGAGCAGCCTGCGAGCAGTACTTC. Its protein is CASSFYRTGAACEQYF.

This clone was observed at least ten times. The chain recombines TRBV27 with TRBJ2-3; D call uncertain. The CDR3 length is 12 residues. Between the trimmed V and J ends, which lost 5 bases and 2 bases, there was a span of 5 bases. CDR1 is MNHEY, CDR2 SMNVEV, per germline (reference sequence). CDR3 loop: CASSTLTDTQYF. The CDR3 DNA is TGTGCCAGCAGTACCCTCACAGATACGCAGTATTTT.